This T cell receptor (beta chain) was captured by sequencing in a study of T-cell memory formation after mild COVID-19. Overall study: There were largely donor-specific TCR clusters.

TCRdb independently ran MiXCR on the 5' RACE reads; one entry per CDR3 protein. The sample holds approximately 180,000 distinct CDR3 sequences, around 16% seen once. This clonotype was detected ten times or more. Its antigen remains unidentified. Overall study findings and caveats: Largely, contracting CD4+ clones fell within CM and EM, and contracting CD8+ clones within EMRA.

What was sequenced was PBMCs or a T cell subset sorted from them (not recorded which). The receptor was isolated from an adult woman who had mild COVID-19 (a few samples of this study predate the infection). Cell type and time point are not known.

The CDR3 DNA is TGCGCCAGCAGCTTGGACCAGGGCAACGAGCAGTACTTC. Protein: CASSLDQGNEQYF. The chain joins TRBV5-1 to TRBJ2-7; a weak D match, TRBD1 (5 bases). Germline V gene lookup returns CDR1 SGHRS and CDR2 YFSETQ. The CDR3 covers 13 residues. Trimming took 0 bases from V and 5 from J, leaving 9 bases between them.